The TCR beta chain under discussion was sequenced for a study of post-analysis software for immune sequencing data. Findings and limits, study-wide: Controls showed lower frequencies than patients for five TRBV segments, and TRBV5-6, TRBV5-1 and TRBV20-1 were among these.

Tagging with unique molecular identifiers was a feature of the TCR beta cDNA libraries. TCRdb independently ran MiXCR on the PCR reads; one entry per CDR3 protein. The repertoire holds hundreds of thousands of distinct CDR3 sequences, with around 40% as singletons. Germline-derived CDR1 and CDR2 are SGHDN and FVKESK. V was clipped by 2 bases and J by 8 bases; unmatched bases: 8. The CDR3 has 16 amino acids. This clonotype has just a few counts. Its specificity is not known. The chain has TRBV14 and TRBJ1-4; 10 positions agree with TRBD1. Sequencing was done on a sample of blood. The receptor was derived from a girl between 5 and 17 years old with multiple sclerosis. The CDR3 sequence: CASSQIRTGGNEKLFF. In DNA form, the CDR3 reads TGTGCCAGCAGCCAAATAAGGACAGGGGGTAACGAAAAACTGTTTTTT.